The clone carrying this TCR beta chain has only a few counts. Its antigen remains unidentified. This sample was included in a study of cytomegalovirus exposure and HLA in healthy donors. Study background: A previous analysis identified 90 million to 140 million unique TCR beta sequences derived from about 180 million T cells.

60 Vbeta and 13 Jbeta primers were used in PCR. Sequencing used immunoSEQ multiplex PCR; TCRdb keeps in-frame clones, though not all of them. Of some 130,000 clones listed, about three fifths are singletons. Germline V CDR1 and CDR2: SGHAT, FQNNGV. The V end lost 8 bases, the J end lost 6 bases, and 14 bases lay between the germline ends. The CDR3 totals 13 residues. Study results and caveats: A link between a missense DCLRE1C variant and TCR beta V- and J-gene trimming emerged from a later analysis. Several of the most significant clusters were apparently associated with common viral pathogens in a later analysis.

The source of this sequence is a man aged 35 to 55 in good health and CMV-seropositive. Sequencing was carried out using PBMCs. The chain links TRBV11-2 to TRBJ1-5; D gene uncertain. In nucleotides, the CDR3 is TGTGCCAGCTCCCCCAGGTCAGGTCAGCCCCAGCATTTT. It yields the protein CASSPRSGQPQHF.